This TCR beta chain was recorded in a study of T cell responses to AZD1222 COVID-19 vaccine. The study, taken as a whole, reports: Possibly, clonal diversity was underestimated; donors were largely white British and included more females. At 160-218 and 743-854, vaccine-associated CD4 TCRs were dominant, and they spanned spike. At baseline, just a handful of AZD1222 recipients tested seropositive.

With respect to this clone: What it binds is not known.

The J segment lost 0 bases and the V segment lost 6 bases, leaving 4 bases of the junction unmatched. Germline CDR1 is SQVTM and CDR2 is ANQGSEA. There are 14 residues in the CDR3. Clones were sequenced by immunoSEQ multiplex PCR, and TCRdb holds only the in-frame ones, with some missing. The sample holds 110,000 to 150,000 clones, less than 95% seen once. This sequence originates from an adult in good health. Sequenced here: peripheral blood, sampled on day 0 of AZD1222 vaccination. This chain connects TRBV29-1 to TRBJ2-1, with 8 bases aligning to TRBD1. The DNA of the CDR3 is TGCAGCGTCGCCACAGGGGGCTCCTACAATGAGCAGTTCTTC. It is translated as CSVATGGSYNEQFF.